This is a list of T cell receptor beta chains from one sample in a study of cytomegalovirus exposure and HLA in healthy donors. Libraries were prepared by immunoSEQ multiplex PCR; TCRdb keeps only in-frame clonotypes and omits some of them. The table has 95,000 to 120,000 clones, more than 90% seen once. What was sequenced was PBMCs. These receptors were obtained from a woman in her late teens or twenties in good health and CMV-seronegative. Each CDR3 is given with its conserved first and last residue. A D gene is named only where the DNA matches it firmly. Some rows have no size entry. The others give once, few or many, or a class for an expanded clone.

size	D	V	J	DNA	CDR3
once	-	TRBV9	TRBJ2-2	TGTGCCAGCAGCGTAGATGGGCTAATTATGGGGGAGCTGTTTTTT	CASSVDGLIMGELFF
-	TRBD2	TRBV6-5	TRBJ2-2	TGTGCCAGCAGCGCGGGGGGGCCGAGCGGGGAGCTGTTTTTT	CASSAGGPSGELFF
-	TRBD1	TRBV4-2	TRBJ2-7	TGTGCCAGCAGCCAAGATGGGGGGGACAGGGTCTACGAGCAGTACTTC	CASSQDGGDRVYEQYF
-	-	TRBV7-9	TRBJ1-2	TGTGCCAGCAGCCCCGACAGGAACCTTGGGGGCTACACCTTC	CASSPDRNLGGYTF
-	-	TRBV18	TRBJ2-3	TGTGCCAGCTCAAGGGCAGGGCCCACAGATACGCAGTATTTT	CASSRAGPTDTQYF
-	TRBD1	TRBV7-9	TRBJ1-1	TGTGCCAGCAGCCAGACAGGGGTAACTGAAGCTTTCTTT	CASSQTGVTEAFF
-	-	TRBV9	TRBJ2-3	TGTGCCAGCAGCGTAGGGCAACGCACAGATACGCAGTATTTT	CASSVGQRTDTQYF
-	TRBD1	TRBV19	TRBJ1-3	TGTGCCACCAGGCCGCAGGGGGCATTGGCTGGAAACACCATATATTTT	CATRPQGALAGNTIYF
-	-	TRBV4-1	TRBJ1-5	TGCGCCAGCAGCCAAGTGGGGGCTCAGCCCCAGCATTTT	CASSQVGAQPQHF
-	-	TRBV27	TRBJ2-7	TGTGCCAGCAGTTTAAAGGAGGCCTACGAGCAGTACTTC	CASSLKEAYEQYF
-	-	TRBV7-9	TRBJ2-5	TGTGCCAGCAGCGCGCACGAGACCCAGTACTTC	CASSAHETQYF
-	-	TRBV5-1	TRBJ2-1	TGCGCCAGCAGCTTGGTGCTAGCGCATGAGCAGTTCTTC	CASSLVLAHEQFF
-	TRBD1	TRBV7-6	TRBJ2-2	TGTGCCAGCAGCCCCGACAGGGCGGGCACCGGGGAGCTGTTTTTT	CASSPDRAGTGELFF
-	-	TRBV27	TRBJ2-1	TGTGCCAGCAAACGGGAGTGGATTAGCCCCCCGACGAACAATGAGCAGTTCTTC	CASKREWISPPTNNEQFF
-	-	TRBV15	TRBJ2-7	TGTGCCACCAGCAGAGATCCGGGGTCCCACGAGCAGTACTTC	CATSRDPGSHEQYF
-	-	TRBV6-5	TRBJ1-3	TGTGCCAGCAGTCCCGGGACAACTGGAAACACCATATATTTT	CASSPGTTGNTIYF
-	-	TRBV11-2	TRBJ2-1	TGTGCCAGCAGACTCCTCCCGATCTATGAGCAGTTCTTC	CASRLLPIYEQFF
-	TRBD1	TRBV11-2	TRBJ2-7	TGTGCCAGCAGCTTAGAATCTAGTCCTGCCCGACAGGGGCGGAGGGAGCAGTACTTC	CASSLESSPARQGRREQYF
-	-	TRBV6-6	TRBJ2-2	TGTGCCAGCAGTTACGACCGACAGGTTGGCGGGGAGCTGTTTTTT	CASSYDRQVGGELFF
-	-	TRBV21-1	TRBJ1-4	TGTGCCAGCAGCAAGACAGGGTCCCCTAGATTTTTT	CASSKTGSPRFF
-	TRBD2	TRBV9	TRBJ2-5	TGTGCCAGCAGCGTAGCCAGCGGGGGGGGGTACCAAGAGACCCAGTACTTC	CASSVASGGGYQETQYF
-	-	TRBV11-2	TRBJ1-2	TGTGCCAGCAGCTTAGATCCAACAGAGAAAGCTAACTATGGCTACACCTTC	CASSLDPTEKANYGYTF
-	-	TRBV28	TRBJ1-5	TGTGCCAGCAGTTGGGCCAGGAGGATCCAGCCCCAGCATTTT	CASSWARRIQPQHF
-	-	TRBV7-2	TRBJ2-7	TGTGCCAGCAGCCAGGGACATAGATACGAGCAGTACTTC	CASSQGHRYEQYF
-	-	TRBV7-2	TRBJ2-7	TGTGCCAGCAGCCCCGTAAATTCCCACGAGCAGTACTTC	CASSPVNSHEQYF
-	-	TRBV2	TRBJ2-1	TGTGCCAGCAGGGAGGGGGAGCGGGGATGGGGATACAATGAGCAGTTCTTC	CASREGERGWGYNEQFF
-	-	TRBV9	TRBJ1-1	TGTGCCAGCAGCTCAAGTAGCGGAAGAATGAACACTGAAGCTTTCTTT	CASSSSSGRMNTEAFF
few	TRBD2	TRBV11-2	TRBJ2-3	TGTGCCAGCAGCTTACGGCCTAGCGGGGCGGCAGATACGCAGTATTTT	CASSLRPSGAADTQYF
-	-	TRBV2	TRBJ2-3	TGTGCCAGCAGTGTCCCTGGACAGACTAGCACAGATACGCAGTATTTT	CASSVPGQTSTDTQYF
-	-	TRBV4-2	TRBJ2-3	TGTGCCAGCAGCCAAGAGCACAGGGCGGGAGATACGCAGTATTTT	CASSQEHRAGDTQYF
-	TRBD1	TRBV6-1	TRBJ2-6	TGTGCCAGCAGTGTGGGACAGGGGCACGGGGCCAACGTCCTGACTTTC	CASSVGQGHGANVLTF
-	-	TRBV7-9	TRBJ1-1	TGTGCCAGCAGCTTAGCCGCTGGGGGCTCTAATGAAGCTTTCTTT	CASSLAAGGSNEAFF
-	TRBD1	TRBV7-6	TRBJ2-7	TGTGCCAGCAGCTTAGACACAGGGGTAAACTACGAGCAGTACTTC	CASSLDTGVNYEQYF
-	-	TRBV19	TRBJ1-1	TGTGCCAGTAGTATTAACAGGCCCGCCGGTGAAGCTTTCTTT	CASSINRPAGEAFF
-	TRBD2	TRBV7-6	TRBJ2-5	TGTGCCAGCAGCTCAAAGATCGGACTAGCGGGGGGCGGAGGACTACTCCAAGAGACCCAGTACTTC	CASSSKIGLAGGGGLLQETQYF
-	-	TRBV6-5	TRBJ2-1	TGTGCCAGCAGCCTCAACATCCACAATGAGCAGTTCTTC	CASSLNIHNEQFF
-	TRBD1	TRBV7-6	TRBJ2-5	TGTGCCAGCAGCCGCGGGACAGGGGGTCTAGAGACCCAGTACTTC	CASSRGTGGLETQYF
once	-	TRBV28	TRBJ1-5	TGTGCCAGCAGTCCGGGACTTCGGCCCCAGCCCCAGCATTTT	CASSPGLRPQPQHF
-	TRBD1	TRBV5-6	TRBJ1-2	TGTGCCAGCAGCTTGGGGACAGGGGGATTCTCTGGCTACACCTTC	CASSLGTGGFSGYTF
-	-	TRBV29-1	TRBJ1-3	TGCAGCGTTATGGGCCGGGAAGGCTCTGGAAACACCATATATTTT	CSVMGREGSGNTIYF
-	-	TRBV30	TRBJ1-3	TGTGCCCGGGCGACGAACCCAAAGCTTACAGGGACCTCTGGAAACACCATATATTTT	CARATNPKLTGTSGNTIYF
-	TRBD1	TRBV6-6	TRBJ2-5	TGTGCCAGCAGCCCCCTGACAGGGGGAGGGGAGACCCAGTACTTC	CASSPLTGGGETQYF
-	-	TRBV4-3	TRBJ1-2	TGCGCCAGCAGCCAAGATCTGGGCTTAAATGGCTACACCTTC	CASSQDLGLNGYTF
-	-	TRBV7-9	TRBJ1-6	TGTGCCAGCAGCTTAGCGGTAGAACAGGCGTTTCTCCATTCACCCCTCCACTTT	CASSLAVEQAFLHSPLHF
once	TRBD1	TRBV5-1	TRBJ1-1	TGCGCCAGCAGCTTTGGAGGACCGGGACAGGGCTCTGAAGCTTTCTTT	CASSFGGPGQGSEAFF